The text below deals with one TCR beta chain. Its specificity is unknown. PCR used 60 Vbeta primers and 13 Jbeta primers. Here immunoSEQ multiplex PCR was the method, and the copy in TCRdb shows in-frame clones only, minus some. Seen here are more than 95,000 clones, more than 75% observed once, and the top ten hold under 2%. This record belongs to a study of cytomegalovirus exposure and HLA in healthy donors. CDR1 and CDR2 (germline): SGHRS, YFSETQ. The CDR3 has 16 residues. V gave up 4 bases and J gave up 3 bases; unmatched junction bases: 8. Study-wide results and caveats: Trimming of TCR beta V- and J-genes showed a link, identified in a later analysis, to a missense DCLRE1C variant. Per a prior analysis, the majority of TCR beta V segments were productive roughly 87% or roughly 30% of the time. Other equally common chains were less clonally expanded than HLA-associated TCR beta chains, a later analysis showed.

The sample comprised PBMCs. The chain links TRBV5-1 to TRBJ2-3; 10 bases align to TRBD1. The source is a man between 18 and 29 years old in good health and CMV-seronegative. The CDR3 loop reads CASSPGDRGYTDTQYF. Written as DNA, the CDR3 is TGCGCCAGCAGCCCGGGGGACAGGGGATATACAGATACGCAGTATTTT.